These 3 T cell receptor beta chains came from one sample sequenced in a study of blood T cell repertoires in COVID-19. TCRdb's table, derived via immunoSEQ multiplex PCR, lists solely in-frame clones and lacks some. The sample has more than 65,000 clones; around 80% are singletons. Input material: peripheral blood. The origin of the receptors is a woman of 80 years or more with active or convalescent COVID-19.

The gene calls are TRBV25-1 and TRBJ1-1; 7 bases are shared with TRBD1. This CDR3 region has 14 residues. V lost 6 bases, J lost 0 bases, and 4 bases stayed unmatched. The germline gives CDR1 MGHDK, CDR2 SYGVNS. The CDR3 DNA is TGTGCCAGCAGGACAGGGCCCCTGAACACTGAAGCTTTCTTT. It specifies CASRTGPLNTEAFF.

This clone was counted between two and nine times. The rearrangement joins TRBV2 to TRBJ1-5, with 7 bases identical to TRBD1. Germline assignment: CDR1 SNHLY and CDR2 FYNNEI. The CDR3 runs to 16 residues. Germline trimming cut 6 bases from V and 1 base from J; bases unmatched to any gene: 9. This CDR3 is CASRGLKGASNQPQHF. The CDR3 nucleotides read TGTGCCAGCAGGGGCCTAAAGGGGGCCAGCAATCAGCCCCAGCATTTT. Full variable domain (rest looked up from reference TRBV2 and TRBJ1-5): EPEVTQTPSHQVTQMGQEVILRCVPISNHLYFYWYRQILGQKVEFLVSFYNNEISEKSEIFDDQFSVERPDGSNFTLKIRSTKLEDSAMYFCASRGLKGASNQPQHFGDGTRLSIL.

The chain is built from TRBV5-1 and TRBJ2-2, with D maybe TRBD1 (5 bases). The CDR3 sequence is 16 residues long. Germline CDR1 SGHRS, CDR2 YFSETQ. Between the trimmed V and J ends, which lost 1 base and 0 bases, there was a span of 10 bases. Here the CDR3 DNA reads TGCGCCAGCAGCTTGAAAGGGGTCCCGAACACCGGGGAGCTGTTTTTT. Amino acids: CASSLKGVPNTGELFF.